This TCR beta chain was retrieved from a study of T cell repertoires in cytomegalovirus infection (dated by TCRdb to about 2019). For context, the study as a whole: Peptide stimulations targeted recently identified HLA-C-restricted CMV epitopes, whose presentation resists viral immunomodulation, together with well-studied HLA-B-restricted epitopes. Donor HLA type was relevant to the analysis, as public TCR beta signatures indicated carriage of CMV infection together with the matching HLA type. Results the study describes overall, beyond this receptor: In both this cohort and an independent roughly 330-donor cohort, the cumulative frequency of public TCR beta family members distinguished carriers of CMV infection plus the relevant HLA type. In the ex vivo response, HLA-C-restricted CMV-specific TCR beta clonotypes were dominant, and in two of eight donors the single most frequent clonotype came from this HLA-C-restricted group.

The CDR3 numbers 12 residues from cysteine through phenylalanine. Only the CDR3 DNA stays, 36 bases, in frame from base 1. V gives up 7 bases and J gives up 6 bases, and the segment between their germline ends measures 12 bases. The germline V gene (reference sequence) provides CDR1 SEHNR and CDR2 FQNEAQ. The reads were generated on an Illumina HiSeq 1500. TCRdb applied fastp at Q25 and MiXCR to the public reads, then kept only in-frame beta chains. Merged by CDR3 protein, the rows form single entries marked with the most common genes and DNA. For this sample the table gives 110,000 or so distinct CDR3 sequences, of which around 30% were detected only once. The ten largest make up 35% to 50% of the sample. About this clonotype: It lacks a known antigen. There are no base qualities to consult, and no much larger clone falls within one base.

The label giving this sample's treatment or condition can be read as: in vitro stimulation with specific CMV peptide epitopes to enrich CMV-specific T cells. The source of this sequence is a human donor in good health (CMV status not recorded). Some clones in this sample may be carry-over from other donors' samples. The sequence links TRBV7-9 to TRBJ1-2, with no confident D gene call. Material: CD8+ T cells from cultured PBMCs, obtained from culture after CMV antigen stimulation. The DNA is TGTGCCAGCACCATGGCGGCAGATGGCTACACCTTC. Translated, it reads CASTMAADGYTF.